This T cell receptor beta chain was retrieved from a study of blood T cells in healthy people across ages. The authors ran a second PCR of about 7 to 12 cycles using a sample-barcoded 5' primer and a J-beta primer mix. Each TCR beta cDNA got a 12-nucleotide random molecular identifier. TCRdb reprocessed the 5' RACE reads via MiXCR and lists one record per CDR3 protein. The data contain roughly 1,500,000 distinct CDR3 sequences, about 35% of them singletons. This clonotype occurred a few times. Antigen: not known. Donors each provided ten milliliters of peripheral blood. The CDR3 is 16 residues long. V was trimmed by 1 base and J by 4 bases, leaving 13 bases between them. Germline V CDR1 and CDR2: LGHNA, YNFKEQ. Whole-study results and caveats: Total diversity from one million sequenced T cells was likely underestimated.

Sequencing was carried out using blood. This TCR derives from a woman aged 25-40 years in good health. The chain uses TRBV4-2 and TRBJ2-2, with D perhaps TRBD1 (6 bases). For the CDR3, the DNA is TGTGCCAGCAGCCAAGCAGGGGTTAGGGTCACCGGGGAGCTGTTTTTT. Protein product: CASSQAGVRVTGELFF.